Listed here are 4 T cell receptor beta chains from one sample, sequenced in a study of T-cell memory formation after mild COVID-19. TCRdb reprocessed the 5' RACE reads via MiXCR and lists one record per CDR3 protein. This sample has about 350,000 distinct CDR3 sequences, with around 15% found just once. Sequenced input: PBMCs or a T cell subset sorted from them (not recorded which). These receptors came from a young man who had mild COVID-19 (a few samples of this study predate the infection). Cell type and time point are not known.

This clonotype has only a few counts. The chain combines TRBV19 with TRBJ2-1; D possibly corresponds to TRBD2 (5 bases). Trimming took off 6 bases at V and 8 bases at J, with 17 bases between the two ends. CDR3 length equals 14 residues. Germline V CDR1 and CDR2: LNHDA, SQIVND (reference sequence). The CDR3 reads CASSKHAKRDEQFF. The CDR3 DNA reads TGTGCCAGTAGCAAACACGCAAAGAGGGATGAGCAGTTCTTC. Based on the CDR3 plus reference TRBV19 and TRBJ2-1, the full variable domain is DGGITQSPKYLFRKEGQNVTLSCEQNLNHDAMYWYRQDPGQGLRLIYYSQIVNDFQKGDIAEGYSVSREKKESFPLTVTSAQKNPTAFYLCASSKHAKRDEQFFGPGTRLTVL.

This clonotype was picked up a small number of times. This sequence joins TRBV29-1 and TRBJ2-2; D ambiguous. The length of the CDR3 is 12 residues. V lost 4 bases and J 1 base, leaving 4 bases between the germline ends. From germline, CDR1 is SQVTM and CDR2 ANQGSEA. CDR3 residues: CSVGQNTGELFF. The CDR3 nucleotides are TGCAGCGTTGGACAGAACACCGGGGAGCTGTTTTTT.

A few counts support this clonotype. CDR3 nucleotides: TGTGCCAGCAGCCCCGGGACCCTTAAGGACGATACGCAGTATTTT. Its translation: CASSPGTLKDDTQYF. The rearrangement joins TRBV5-4 to TRBJ2-3; tentatively, D is TRBD1 or TRBD2 (5 bases each). Germline CDR1 is SGHNT and CDR2 is YYREEE (reference sequence). V was shortened by 4 bases and J by 6 bases, with 18 bases between the two germline ends. This CDR3 is built from 15 residues.

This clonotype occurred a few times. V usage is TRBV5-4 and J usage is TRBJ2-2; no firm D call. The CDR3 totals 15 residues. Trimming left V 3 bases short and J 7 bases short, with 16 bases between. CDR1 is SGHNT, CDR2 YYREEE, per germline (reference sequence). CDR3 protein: CASSYVGPVGGELFF. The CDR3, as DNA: TGTGCCAGCAGCTATGTAGGCCCGGTCGGCGGGGAGCTGTTTTTT. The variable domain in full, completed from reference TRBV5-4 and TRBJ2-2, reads ETGVTQSPTHLIKTRGQQVTLRCSSQSGHNTVSWYQQALGQGPQFIFQYYREEENGRGNFPPRFSGLQFPNYSSELNVNALELDDSALYLCASSYVGPVGGELFFGEGSRLTVL.